The T cell receptor beta chain described here comes from a study of shared clonotypes between healthy human individuals. The CDR3 has 17 residues. Trimming took off 0 bases at V and 1 base at J, with 15 bases between the two ends. Germline CDR1 SGHDN, CDR2 FVKESK. TCRdb keeps only in-frame clones here, not all; method: immunoSEQ multiplex PCR. The sample includes roughly 2,300,000 clones, about nine tenths seen only once; the top ten take 0.3% to 0.45%. The clonotype comes from a young man in good health. Some clones in this sample may be carry-over from other donors' samples. The genes are TRBV14 and TRBJ1-2, with D hard to call. What was sequenced was naive CD4+ T cells from PBMCs. Described subset: CD45RA+ positively selected. The CDR3 spells CASSQDAGPLLNYGYTF. CDR3 DNA: TGTGCCAGCAGCCAAGACGCAGGCCCGCTGCTTAACTATGGCTACACCTTC.